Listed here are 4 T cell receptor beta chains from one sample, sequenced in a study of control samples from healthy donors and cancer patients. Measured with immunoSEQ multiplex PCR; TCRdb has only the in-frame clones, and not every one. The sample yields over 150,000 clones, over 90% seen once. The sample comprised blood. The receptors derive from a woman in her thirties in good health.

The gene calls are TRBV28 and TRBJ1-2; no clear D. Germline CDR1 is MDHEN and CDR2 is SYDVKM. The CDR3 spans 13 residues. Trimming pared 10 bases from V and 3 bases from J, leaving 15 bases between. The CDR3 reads CATSLPADYGYTF. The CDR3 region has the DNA TGTGCCACCTCCCTTCCGGCAGACTATGGCTACACCTTC.

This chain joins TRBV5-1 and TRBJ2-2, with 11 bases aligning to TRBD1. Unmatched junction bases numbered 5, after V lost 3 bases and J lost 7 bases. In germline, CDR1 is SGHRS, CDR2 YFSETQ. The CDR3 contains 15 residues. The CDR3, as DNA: TGCGCCAGCAGCTGGGACAGGGGGTCCCACGGGGAGCTGTTTTTT. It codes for CASSWDRGSHGELFF.

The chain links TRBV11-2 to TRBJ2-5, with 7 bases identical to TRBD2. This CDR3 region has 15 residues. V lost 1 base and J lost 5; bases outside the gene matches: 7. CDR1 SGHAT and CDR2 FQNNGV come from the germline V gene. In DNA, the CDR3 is TGTGCCAGCAGCTTAGGGGGGGGGACCCGGGAGACCCAGTACTTC. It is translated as CASSLGGGTRETQYF.

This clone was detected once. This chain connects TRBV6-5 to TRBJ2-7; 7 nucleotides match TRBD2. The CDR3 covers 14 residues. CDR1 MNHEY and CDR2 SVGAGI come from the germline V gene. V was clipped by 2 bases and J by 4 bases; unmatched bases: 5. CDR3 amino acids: CASSYSGGRYEQYF. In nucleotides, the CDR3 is TGTGCCAGCAGTTACAGCGGCGGGAGATACGAGCAGTACTTC.